The 27 T cell receptor beta chains below come from one sample, sequenced in a study of siplizumab effects on memory and regulatory T cells. Assay: immunoSEQ multiplex PCR; the TCRdb copy retains only in-frame clones and omits some. This sample has about 120,000 clones, with 90% to 95% found just once. Source material: non-Treg CD4+ T cells sorted from blood. These receptors originate from a human donor in good health.

J is TRBJ2-5 and V is TRBV6-5; 8 bases align to TRBD1. CDR1 and CDR2 from the germline V gene are MNHEY and SVGAGI. V lost 6 bases to trimming and J lost 7 bases; unmatched junction nucleotides: 13. This CDR3 is built from 15 residues. The CDR3 DNA reads TGTGCCAGCAGGACAGGGGCCCGAGAAATCGGGACCCAGTACTTC. This sequence encodes CASRTGAREIGTQYF.

The V call is TRBV2, the J call TRBJ1-6; D is undetermined. The CDR3 consists of 14 residues. Per the germline V gene, CDR1 is SNHLY and CDR2 is FYNNEI. V was cut by 0 bases and J by 9 bases, with 9 bases left in between. This chain's CDR3 is CASSEAGLLSPLHF. Written as DNA, the CDR3 is TGTGCCAGCAGTGAAGCGGGTCTTCTTTCACCCCTCCACTTT.

Written as DNA, the CDR3 is TGTGCCAGCAGCCTGGGGTTAGGCTGGAACATTCAGTACTTC. Protein sequence: CASSLGLGWNIQYF. J is TRBJ2-4 and V is TRBV5-8; D is undetermined. CDR3 size: 14 residues. V lost 4 bases, J lost 7 bases, and 15 bases lay in between. Germline CDR1 and CDR2: SGHTS and YDEGEE. Full variable domain (rest looked up from reference TRBV5-8 and TRBJ2-4): EAGVTQSPTHLIKTRGQQATLRCSPISGHTSVYWYQQALGLGLQFLLWYDEGEERNRGNFPPRFSGRQFPNYSSELNVNALELEDSALYLCASSLGLGWNIQYFGAGTRLSVL.

The rearrangement uses TRBV29-1 and TRBJ2-1; a weak D match, TRBD2 (6 bases). The CDR3 runs to 13 residues. Germline V gene sequence: CDR1 SQVTM, CDR2 ANQGSEA. V dropped 7 bases and J dropped 4 bases, with 14 bases sitting between them. The CDR3 DNA reads TGCAGCGCCCAAGCTGGGGGGTACAATGAGCAGTTCTTC. Residues: CSAQAGGYNEQFF.

The chain joins TRBV10-3 to TRBJ2-1, with 8 nucleotides matching TRBD1. Trimming removed 6 bases from V and 6 bases from J; junction bases left unmatched: 7. Per the germline V gene, CDR1 is ENHRY and CDR2 is SYGVKD. The CDR3 length is 14 residues. The CDR3 DNA reads as TGTGCCATCAGAGCCGGGACAGGCGCCAATGAGCAGTTCTTC. Amino acid sequence: CAIRAGTGANEQFF.

The V gene is TRBV19, the J gene TRBJ2-1; 7 bases map to TRBD2. Germline CDR1 and CDR2: LNHDA and SQIVND (reference sequence). The V segment lost 4 bases and the J segment 6 bases; nucleotides outside the gene matches: 0. CDR3 size: 12 residues. The CDR3 nucleotides are TGTGCCAGTAGTACTAGCGGCAATGAGCAGTTCTTC. Its translation: CASSTSGNEQFF.

This rearrangement joins TRBV18 to TRBJ2-7; D gene ambiguous. Trimming took 3 bases from V and 3 from J, leaving 9 bases between them. Germline CDR1 is KGHSH and CDR2 is LQKENI. The CDR3 runs to 13 residues. This CDR3 reads CASSPGWDYEQYF. Written as DNA, the CDR3 is TGTGCCAGCTCACCCGGGTGGGACTACGAGCAGTACTTC.

This sequence joins TRBV9 and TRBJ2-7; tentative D call: TRBD1 (5 bases). From germline, CDR1 is SGDLS and CDR2 YYNGEE. This CDR3 comprises 16 residues. V was clipped by 0 bases and J by 0 bases, with 13 bases between them. The CDR3 protein is CASSVGQGSSSYEQYF. CDR3 nucleotides: TGTGCCAGCAGCGTAGGTCAGGGAAGCAGCTCCTACGAGCAGTACTTC.

This clone was seen at least ten times. The V gene is TRBV2, the J gene TRBJ1-4; 8 bases are a match to TRBD1. The CDR3 covers 14 residues. CDR1 is SNHLY, CDR2 FYNNEI, per germline. V shed 7 bases, J shed 10 bases, and the junction held 11 bases outside the gene matches. Here the CDR3 reads CASILDRGEGKLFF. For the CDR3, the DNA is TGTGCCAGCATTCTCGACAGGGGAGAGGGAAAACTGTTTTTT.

As to this clone: The sample carries other DNA sequences with the same CDR3. The rearrangement joins TRBV5-1 to TRBJ2-5; D gene unclear. Deletions cut 3 bases from V and 1 base from J, with 1 base between. Germline CDR1 SGHRS, CDR2 YFSETQ. The CDR3 has 11 amino acids. The CDR3: CASSSQETQYF. CDR3 nucleotide sequence: TGCGCCAGCAGCTCCCAAGAGACCCAGTACTTC.

The chain has TRBV4-1 and TRBJ1-1; TRBD1 might be the D (5 bases). V lost 6 bases, J lost 5 bases, and 16 bases lay in between. The CDR3 has 14 amino acids. Per germline, CDR1 MGHRA and CDR2 YSYEKL. CDR3 sequence: CASRGTLRGTEAFF. The CDR3 DNA is TGCGCCAGCAGAGGCACTCTGCGGGGGACTGAAGCTTTCTTT.

This clone has just one count. The J gene is TRBJ2-5, the V gene TRBV18; possible D gene TRBD1, 5 bases. Germline CDR1 reads KGHSH; CDR2 reads LQKENI. Trimming left V 0 bases short and J 5 bases short, with 10 bases between. The CDR3 loop spans 14 amino acids. As DNA, the CDR3 is TGTGCCAGCTCACCACCAGGGGTCGCTGAGACCCAGTACTTC. It translates to CASSPPGVAETQYF.

This chain connects TRBV5-1 to TRBJ1-2; 11 bases are a match to TRBD1. The V gene end was trimmed by 2 bases and the J gene end by 6 bases; junction bases not matched to a gene: 9. Germline V gene data show CDR1 as SGHRS and CDR2 as YFSETQ. This CDR3 comprises 16 residues. The CDR3 DNA sequence: TGCGCCAGCAGCTTCTCTGGACAGGGGGCCAGGGATGGCTACACCTTC. It translates to CASSFSGQGARDGYTF.

J is TRBJ2-1 and V is TRBV5-1; a possible D gene is TRBD2 (5 bases). Trimming removed 4 bases at V and 0 bases at J, with 17 bases between. Germline-derived CDR1 and CDR2 are SGHRS and YFSETQ. CDR3 length: 17 residues. Written as DNA, the CDR3 is TGCGCCAGCAGCGATCCGGGCGGGCGAGCCTCCTACAATGAGCAGTTCTTC. Its protein is CASSDPGGRASYNEQFF.

The rearrangement uses TRBV11-3 and TRBJ2-3; 8 bases agree with TRBD2. With 4 bases clipped from V and 5 bases from J, the junction kept 14 bases outside the gene matches. The CDR3 contains 17 residues. The germline CDR1 and CDR2 sequences are SGHNT and YENEEA. The CDR3 DNA reads TGTGCCAGCAGCTCCTCATATCCCGGGACTAGTCTAGATACGCAGTATTTT. This translates into CASSSSYPGTSLDTQYF.

The CDR3 nucleotides read TGTGCCAGCAGCCCTCCACTAGCGGTTTACAATGAGCAGTTCTTC. Translated: CASSPPLAVYNEQFF. The chain couples TRBV5-6 to TRBJ2-1; 8 bases match TRBD2. The germline CDR1 and CDR2 sequences are SGHDT and YYEEEE. Unmatched junction bases numbered 7, after V lost 4 bases and J lost 4 bases. The CDR3 has 15 residues.

The chain uses TRBV7-8 and TRBJ2-2; the D gene is possibly TRBD2 (5 bases). V lost 5 bases to trimming and J lost 3 bases, with 10 bases between them. This CDR3 has 14 amino acids. CDR1 and CDR2 (germline): SGHVS, FQNEAQ. CDR3 nucleotides: TGTGCCAGCAGCCCGTCGAGGGACACCGGGGAGCTGTTTTTT. It is translated as CASSPSRDTGELFF.

This clone was counted a single time. The chain is built from TRBV19 and TRBJ1-2, with a tentative D call TRBD1 (6 bases). The CDR3 covers 14 residues. The V end lost 6 bases, the J end lost 7 bases, and 18 bases lay between the germline ends. CDR1 LNHDA and CDR2 SQIVND come from the germline V gene (reference sequence). The CDR3 loop reads CASRRLGGRGGYTF. The CDR3 DNA sequence: TGTGCCAGTAGGCGACTTGGGGGCAGGGGTGGCTACACCTTC. The full variable domain, in which reference TRBV19 and TRBJ1-2 provide the parts outside the CDR3, is DGGITQSPKYLFRKEGQNVTLSCEQNLNHDAMYWYRQDPGQGLRLIYYSQIVNDFQKGDIAEGYSVSREKKESFPLTVTSAQKNPTAFYLCASRRLGGRGGYTFGSGTRLTVV.

The chain employs TRBV6-1 and TRBJ1-3, with unresolved D. V lost 5 bases to trimming and J lost 0 bases, with 11 bases between them. Germline V gene data show CDR1 as MNHNS and CDR2 as SASEGT. The CDR3 totals 15 residues. For the CDR3, the DNA is TGTGCCAGCAGTCCTCGCAGCCTCTCTGGAAACACCATATATTTT. It encodes CASSPRSLSGNTIYF.

The chain uses TRBV11-2 and TRBJ1-3, with 10 bases lining up with TRBD1. Germline V lookup: CDR1 SGHAT, CDR2 FQNNGV. The CDR3 is made up of 18 amino acids. The junction had 11 bases not matched to a gene; V was cut back by 2 bases and J by 4 bases. In nucleotides, the CDR3 is TGTGCCAGCAGCTTAAGGGGGACAGGGGCCATGTTCGGAAACACCATATATTTT. Translation: CASSLRGTGAMFGNTIYF.

The chain recombines TRBV5-8 with TRBJ2-3; 11 bases match TRBD2. With 1 base clipped from V and 5 bases from J, the junction kept 6 bases outside the gene matches. The CDR3 runs 16 residues. Germline assignment: CDR1 SGHTS and CDR2 YDEGEE. The CDR3 bases are TGTGCCAGCAGCTTGAGACTAGCGGGATCGCGAGATACGCAGTATTTT. Protein product: CASSLRLAGSRDTQYF.

The V and J genes are TRBV4-2 and TRBJ1-5, with D uncertain. The ends were cut back, 4 bases at V and 9 bases at J, with 13 bases in the middle. From germline, CDR1 is LGHNA and CDR2 YNFKEQ. The CDR3 is made up of 13 amino acids. The CDR3 nucleotides are TGTGCCAGCAGCCTAAGGACCTGGCCGCCCCAGCATTTT. Translation gives CASSLRTWPPQHF.

This clone was seen a single time. V and J are TRBV5-6 and TRBJ2-7, with D perhaps matching TRBD1 (5 bases). The CDR3 sequence is 16 residues long. The germline V gene encodes CDR1 SGHDT and CDR2 YYEEEE. Trimming took off 5 bases at V and 4 bases at J, with 22 bases between the two ends. The CDR3 spells CASSLQGATFLYEQYF. In DNA, the CDR3 is TGTGCCAGCAGTCTCCAAGGGGCAACTTTTCTTTACGAGCAGTACTTC.

This clone was counted a single time. The chain uses TRBV9 and TRBJ1-2; 8 bases align to TRBD1. Germline CDR1 reads SGDLS; CDR2 reads YYNGEE. The CDR3 has 12 amino acids. V lost 5 bases to trimming and J lost 6 bases; unmatched junction nucleotides: 3. The CDR3 coding sequence is TGTGCCAGCAGACAGGGGGAGAATGGCTACACCTTC. Amino acid sequence: CASRQGENGYTF.

The chain uses TRBV5-4 and TRBJ2-6; 10 bases match TRBD1. The CDR3 consists of 18 residues. V was pared by 4 bases and J by 3 bases, with 10 bases of the junction left unmatched. Germline V gene data show CDR1 as SGHNT and CDR2 as YYREEE (reference sequence). As DNA, the CDR3 is TGTGCCAGCAGCGTGGGACAGGGGTATGTGCGTGGGGCCAACGTCCTGACTTTC. It specifies CASSVGQGYVRGANVLTF.

The chain is built from TRBV4-1 and TRBJ1-6; no clear D. Between the trimmed V and J ends, which lost 3 bases and 0 bases, there was a span of 12 bases. This CDR3 region has 17 residues. The germline gives CDR1 MGHRA, CDR2 YSYEKL. This CDR3 reads CASSHPTISSYNSPLHF. The CDR3 coding sequence is TGCGCCAGCAGCCATCCAACGATCAGCTCCTATAATTCACCCCTCCACTTT.

This chain uses TRBV5-6 with TRBJ1-1; TRBD1 might be the D (5 bases). CDR3 size: 16 residues. Trimming left V 6 bases short and J 0 bases short, with 18 bases between. Germline V gene lookup returns CDR1 SGHDT and CDR2 YYEEEE. The CDR3 nucleotides read TGTGCCAGCAACCCGGGACGATATTTATTGAACACTGAAGCTTTCTTT. Translated: CASNPGRYLLNTEAFF. The full variable domain, completed using reference TRBV5-6 and TRBJ1-1, is DAGVTQSPTHLIKTRGQQVTLRCSPKSGHDTVSWYQQALGQGPQFIFQYYEEEERQRGNFPDRFSGHQFPNYSSELNVNALLLGDSALYLCASNPGRYLLNTEAFFGQGTRLTVV.